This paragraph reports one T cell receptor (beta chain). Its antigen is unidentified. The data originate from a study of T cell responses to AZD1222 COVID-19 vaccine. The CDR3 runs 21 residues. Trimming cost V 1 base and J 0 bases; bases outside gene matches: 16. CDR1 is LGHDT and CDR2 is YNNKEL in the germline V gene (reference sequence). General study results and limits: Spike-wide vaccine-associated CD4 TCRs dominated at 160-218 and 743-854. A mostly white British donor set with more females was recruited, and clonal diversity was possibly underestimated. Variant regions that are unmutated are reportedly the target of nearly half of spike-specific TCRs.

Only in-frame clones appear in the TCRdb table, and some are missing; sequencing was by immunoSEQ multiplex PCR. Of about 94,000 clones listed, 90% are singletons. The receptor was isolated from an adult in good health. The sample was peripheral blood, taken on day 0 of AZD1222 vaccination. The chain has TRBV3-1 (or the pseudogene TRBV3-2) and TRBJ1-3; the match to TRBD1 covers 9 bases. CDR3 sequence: CASSQVPTRTGDFHSGNTIYF. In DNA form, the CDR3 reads TGTGCCAGCAGCCAAGTCCCGACCAGGACAGGGGACTTCCACTCTGGAAACACCATATATTTT.